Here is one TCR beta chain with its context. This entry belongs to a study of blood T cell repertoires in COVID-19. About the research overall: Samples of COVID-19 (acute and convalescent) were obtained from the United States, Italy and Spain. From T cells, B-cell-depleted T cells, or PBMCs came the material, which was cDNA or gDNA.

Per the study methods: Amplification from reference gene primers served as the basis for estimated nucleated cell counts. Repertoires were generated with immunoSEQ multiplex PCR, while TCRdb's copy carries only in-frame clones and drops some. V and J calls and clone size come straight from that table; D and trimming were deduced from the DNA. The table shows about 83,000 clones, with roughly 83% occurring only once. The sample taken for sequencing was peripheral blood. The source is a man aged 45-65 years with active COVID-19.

This CDR3 is CSVSEGSNQPQHF. DNA of the CDR3: TGCAGTGTTAGTGAGGGCAGCAATCAGCCCCAGCATTTT. This rearrangement joins TRBV20-1 to TRBJ1-5; D is unclear. This CDR3 is 13 amino acids long. V gave up 7 bases and J gave up 1 base, with 11 bases separating them. CDR1 is DFQATT and CDR2 is SNEGSKA in the germline V gene (reference sequence).